These 18 T cell receptor beta chains were sequenced from one sample in a study of shared clonotypes between healthy human individuals. Generated by immunoSEQ multiplex PCR, the TCRdb table keeps only in-frame clones and is missing some. This sample has some 2.3 million clones, with approximately 93% found just once. Specimen: naive CD4+ T cells from PBMCs. Specified subset: CD45RA+ positively selected. The receptors were sampled from a young man in good health. Some clones in this sample may be carry-over from other donors' samples.

The chain couples TRBV7-9 to TRBJ1-1; no definite D call. Trimming took 5 bases from V and 1 from J, leaving 11 bases between them. The CDR3 length is 14 residues. Germline CDR1 reads SEHNR; CDR2 reads FQNEAQ (reference sequence). The CDR3 reads CASSPAGQNTEAFF. The CDR3 DNA follows: TGTGCCAGCAGCCCGGCGGGTCAGAACACTGAAGCTTTCTTT. Supplemented by reference TRBV7-9 and TRBJ1-1, the full variable domain reads DTGVSQNPRHKITKRGQNVTFRCDPISEHNRLYWYRQTLGQGPEFLTYFQNEAQLEKSRLLSDRFSAERPKGSFSTLEIQRTEQGDSAMYLCASSPAGQNTEAFFGQGTRLTVV.

This chain uses TRBV27 with TRBJ2-3; either TRBD1 or TRBD2 may supply D (5 bases each). V lost 7 bases and J lost 8, with 19 bases in between. Germline V CDR1 and CDR2: MNHEY, SMNVEV (reference sequence). The CDR3 loop spans 14 amino acids. This CDR3 reads CASTKRDPRGTQYF. The CDR3 DNA reads TGTGCCAGCACGAAAAGGGACCCACGGGGTACGCAGTATTTT.

V is TRBV2 and J is TRBJ1-3; no clear D. This CDR3 spans 16 amino acids. CDR1 is SNHLY and CDR2 is FYNNEI in the germline V gene. V lost 10 bases and J 0 bases, leaving 19 bases between the germline ends. The CDR3 loop is CANKPSSDLSGNTIYF. The CDR3 bases are TGTGCCAACAAACCCTCCTCAGACCTCTCTGGAAACACCATATATTTT.

This chain uses TRBV2 with TRBJ1-1, with TRBD1 identical over 7 bases. Trimming took 7 bases from V and 8 from J; bases not matched to a gene: 10. There are 13 residues in the CDR3. From germline, CDR1 is SNHLY and CDR2 FYNNEI. The CDR3 sequence is CASKKTGSVEAFF. CDR3 in DNA: TGTGCCAGCAAGAAGACAGGGTCGGTAGAAGCTTTCTTT.

About this clone itself: The same CDR3 also results from other DNA sequences found in this sample. The rearrangement joins TRBV5-1 to TRBJ1-2, with D possibly TRBD1 on 5 matching bases. V shed 4 bases and J shed 0 bases, with 10 bases lying between them. CDR3 length: 14 amino acids. The germline CDR1 and CDR2 sequences are SGHRS and YFSETQ. The CDR3 loop reads CASSPGQPNYGYTF. The DNA of the CDR3 is TGCGCCAGCAGCCCAGGACAACCTAACTATGGCTACACCTTC. The variable domain in full, completed from reference TRBV5-1 and TRBJ1-2, reads KAGVTQTPRYLIKTRGQQVTLSCSPISGHRSVSWYQQTPGQGLQFLFEYFSETQRNKGNFPGRFSGRQFSNSRSEMNVSTLELGDSALYLCASSPGQPNYGYTFGSGTRLTVV.

The V and J genes are TRBV14 and TRBJ1-1; D not certain. Germline V gives CDR1 SGHDN, CDR2 FVKESK. The CDR3 loop spans 13 amino acids. Trimming removed 4 bases from V and 5 bases from J, with 11 bases in between. The chain's CDR3 is CASSLTPGTEAFF. For the CDR3, the DNA is TGTGCCAGCAGCCTTACCCCGGGTACTGAAGCTTTCTTT.

The genes are TRBV10-1 and TRBJ2-7; 13 nucleotides agree with TRBD2. Germline values: CDR1 WNHNN, CDR2 SYGVQD (reference sequence). Trimming at V came to 10 bases and at J to 6 bases, leaving 9 bases not matched to a gene. This CDR3 is built from 14 residues. The CDR3 loop reads CATRGLAGDGEQYF. As DNA, the CDR3 is TGCGCCACCCGAGGACTAGCGGGAGACGGCGAGCAGTACTTC.

With respect to this clone: Other DNA sequences in this specimen translate into the identical CDR3. V gene TRBV9 combines with J gene TRBJ1-2; D ambiguous. There are 12 residues in the CDR3. V dropped 3 bases and J dropped 4 bases, with 7 bases sitting between them. From germline, CDR1 is SGDLS and CDR2 YYNGEE. The CDR3 DNA reads as TGTGCCAGCAGCGCGTCCGGCTATGGCTACACCTTC. This codes for CASSASGYGYTF.

The V and J genes are TRBV19 and TRBJ2-5; 7 nucleotides line up with TRBD2. Germline loops: CDR1 LNHDA, CDR2 SQIVND (reference sequence). The CDR3 totals 15 residues. J gave up 1 base and V 5 bases, and 7 bases lay outside the gene matches. Written as DNA, the CDR3 is TGTGCCAGTAGTTCACAGCGGGACCCCCAAGAGACCCAGTACTTC. It translates to CASSSQRDPQETQYF.

The chain recombines TRBV7-6 with TRBJ2-3; TRBD2 matches at 13 bases. J gave up 1 base and V 5 bases, and 12 bases lay outside the gene matches. The CDR3 extends over 19 amino acids. In germline, CDR1 is SGHVS, CDR2 FNYEAQ. In nucleotides, the CDR3 is TGTGCCAGCAGCCCTCGGACTAGCGGGAGTTCTCGGGGCACAGATACGCAGTATTTT. Its translation: CASSPRTSGSSRGTDTQYF.

This rearrangement joins TRBV19 to TRBJ1-2; TRBD1 agrees at 8 bases. V lost 3 bases, J lost 3 bases, and 6 bases stayed unmatched. This CDR3 is 15 amino acids long. Looked up from germline, CDR1 is LNHDA and CDR2 is SQIVND (reference sequence). CDR3 amino acids: CASSMGQASDYGYTF. Here the CDR3 DNA reads TGTGCCAGTAGTATGGGACAGGCGAGCGACTATGGCTACACCTTC.

This clone was detected a few times. The rearrangement joins TRBV28 to TRBJ1-1; 10 nucleotides line up with TRBD1. V lost 5 bases, J lost 4 bases, and 4 bases stayed unmatched. Germline values: CDR1 MDHEN, CDR2 SYDVKM. The CDR3 sequence is 14 residues long. DNA of the CDR3: TGTGCCAGCAGTACGACAGGGGGCACCACTGAAGCTTTCTTT. Protein sequence: CASSTTGGTTEAFF.

This sequence joins TRBV11-2 and TRBJ2-7, with D tentatively TRBD1 (6 bases). The germline CDR1 and CDR2 sequences are SGHAT and FQNNGV. This CDR3 has 12 residues. The V and J ends lost 3 bases and 8 bases respectively, with 11 bases between them. CDR3: CASSFPQGKQYF. The CDR3 DNA reads as TGTGCCAGCAGCTTTCCCCAGGGGAAGCAGTACTTC.

The chain couples TRBV28 to TRBJ2-1, with a weak D call TRBD1 (5 bases). V lost 4 bases and J 0 bases, leaving 16 bases between the germline ends. CDR3 length: 17 residues. In germline, CDR1 is MDHEN, CDR2 SYDVKM. CDR3 in DNA: TGTGCCAGCAGTTGGCAGGGTCTACGGAGCTCCTACAATGAGCAGTTCTTC. Translated, it gives CASSWQGLRSSYNEQFF. Looking up the rest from reference TRBV28 and TRBJ2-1 gives the full variable domain: DVKVTQSSRYLVKRTGEKVFLECVQDMDHENMFWYRQDPGLGLRLIYFSYDVKMKEKGDIPEGYSVSREKKERFSLILESASTNQTSMYLCASSWQGLRSSYNEQFFGPGTRLTVL.

The chain uses TRBV5-4 and TRBJ2-3; 12 bases align to TRBD2. The CDR3 spans 16 residues. CDR1 is SGHNT, CDR2 YYREEE, per germline (reference sequence). V was clipped by 1 base and J by 6 bases; unmatched bases: 6. The CDR3 protein is CASSLQGLAGGDTQYF. As DNA, the CDR3 is TGTGCCAGCAGCTTGCAAGGTCTAGCGGGGGGGGATACGCAGTATTTT.

This chain joins TRBV18 and TRBJ1-5; D call uncertain. CDR3 size: 16 residues. The germline gives CDR1 KGHSH, CDR2 LQKENI. The V end lost 2 bases, the J end lost 5 bases, and 16 bases lay between the germline ends. CDR3 nucleotides: TGTGCCAGCTCACCAAGTTCGGCGGAGCTTTATCAGCCCCAGCATTTT. Translating gives CASSPSSAELYQPQHF.

This chain joins TRBV6-1 and TRBJ1-5; weak D call: TRBD1 (6 bases). V shed 4 bases and J shed 4 bases, with 17 bases lying between them. Germline CDR1 and CDR2: MNHNS and SASEGT. The CDR3 has 16 amino acids. CDR3 DNA sequence: TGTGCCAGCAGTGTATCGGAGGCAGGGGCAAATCAGCCCCAGCATTTT. Translated, it gives CASSVSEAGANQPQHF.

The rearrangement joins TRBV28 to TRBJ2-1; D possibly corresponds to TRBD2 (5 bases). The V gene's germline CDR1 is MDHEN and CDR2 SYDVKM. Trimming removed 3 bases from V and 5 bases from J, with 23 bases in between. The CDR3 loop spans 18 amino acids. The CDR3 protein is CASSFPQRDWHIHNEQFF. In DNA form, the CDR3 reads TGTGCCAGCAGTTTTCCCCAGAGGGATTGGCATATCCACAATGAGCAGTTCTTC.